Listed below are T cell receptor beta chains from one sample, sequenced in a study of blood T cell repertoires in COVID-19. Sequenced by immunoSEQ multiplex PCR; TCRdb stores in-frame clones only, minus some. This sample yields over 8,500 clones, of which around 90% are seen a single time; approximately 5% belongs to the top ten. Sample: peripheral blood. The receptors derive from a human donor in a cohort sampled during active COVID-19. Each CDR3 is given with its conserved first and last residue. Each record gives: clone size, J gene, V gene, D gene, CDR3 protein, CDR3 DNA. The D gene is left open where the match is weak. Some rows have no size entry. The others give once, few or many, or a class for an expanded clone.

abundance: once
j_gene: TRBJ2-7
v_gene: TRBV21-1
d_gene: .
CDR3aa: CASPETKILAASYEQYF
CDR3nt: TGTGCCAGCCCCGAGACTAAAATACTAGCGGCCTCCTACGAGCAGTACTTC

abundance: .
j_gene: TRBJ2-5
v_gene: TRBV3-1/TRBV3-2
d_gene: .
CDR3aa: CASSQELRTTGRQETQYF
CDR3nt: TGTGCCAGCAGCCAAGAACTAAGAACAACAGGGCGCCAAGAGACCCAGTACTTC

abundance: .
j_gene: TRBJ1-4
v_gene: TRBV7-9
d_gene: TRBD1
CDR3aa: CASSIGTGGLGNEKLFF
CDR3nt: TGTGCCAGCAGCATCGGGACAGGGGGCTTGGGTAATGAAAAACTGTTTTTT

abundance: .
j_gene: TRBJ2-3
v_gene: TRBV29-1
d_gene: TRBD2
CDR3aa: CSVVGRGLAGVIDTQYF
CDR3nt: TGCAGCGTTGTGGGTCGAGGACTAGCGGGAGTAATAGATACGCAGTATTTT

abundance: .
j_gene: TRBJ2-7
v_gene: TRBV5-4
d_gene: .
CDR3aa: CASSFLSRDSNLYEQYF
CDR3nt: TGTGCCAGCAGCTTCCTAAGCCGGGACTCCAACCTCTACGAGCAGTACTTC

abundance: .
j_gene: TRBJ1-5
v_gene: TRBV7-8
d_gene: TRBD1
CDR3aa: CASSTDRVIQPQHF
CDR3nt: TGTGCCAGCAGCACCGACAGGGTTATTCAGCCCCAGCATTTT

abundance: .
j_gene: TRBJ2-3
v_gene: TRBV6-5
d_gene: TRBD2
CDR3aa: CASSYRLAASTDTQYF
CDR3nt: TGTGCCAGCAGTTACAGGCTAGCGGCTAGCACAGATACGCAGTATTTT

abundance: .
j_gene: TRBJ2-1
v_gene: TRBV2
d_gene: TRBD2
CDR3aa: CASSKPQGTSGYYNEQFF
CDR3nt: TGTGCCAGCAGCAAACCCCAAGGGACTAGCGGGTACTACAATGAGCAGTTCTTC

abundance: .
j_gene: TRBJ2-7
v_gene: TRBV13
d_gene: TRBD2
CDR3aa: CASSRIYPSGRHYEQYF
CDR3nt: TGTGCCAGCAGCCGAATCTACCCTAGCGGGAGGCACTACGAGCAGTACTTC

abundance: once
j_gene: TRBJ1-5
v_gene: TRBV27
d_gene: TRBD1
CDR3aa: CASSPTGAPSPNQPQHF
CDR3nt: TGTGCCAGCAGTCCGACAGGGGCCCCTTCACCGAATCAGCCCCAGCATTTT

abundance: few
j_gene: TRBJ1-1
v_gene: TRBV20-1
d_gene: .
CDR3aa: CSAQNTEAFF
CDR3nt: TGCAGTGCCCAAAACACTGAAGCTTTCTTT

abundance: .
j_gene: TRBJ2-7
v_gene: TRBV6-1
d_gene: .
CDR3aa: CASSEQFGRTLDEQYF
CDR3nt: TGTGCCAGCAGTGAACAGTTTGGGCGGACTCTGGACGAGCAGTACTTC

abundance: .
j_gene: TRBJ1-3
v_gene: TRBV29-1
d_gene: TRBD1
CDR3aa: CSVKTGGRNTIYF
CDR3nt: TGCAGCGTGAAAACAGGGGGCAGAAACACCATATATTTT

abundance: .
j_gene: TRBJ2-5
v_gene: TRBV7-9
d_gene: TRBD2
CDR3aa: CASSFGGERFEEPQETQYF
CDR3nt: TGTGCCAGCAGCTTCGGGGGGGAGCGGTTTGAGGAACCTCAAGAGACCCAGTACTTC

abundance: .
j_gene: TRBJ2-1
v_gene: TRBV30
d_gene: .
CDR3aa: CAATAVTSYNEQFF
CDR3nt: TGTGCCGCCACGGCGGTAACCAGCTACAATGAGCAGTTCTTC

abundance: .
j_gene: TRBJ2-7
v_gene: TRBV19
d_gene: .
CDR3aa: CASSIVGSSYEQYF
CDR3nt: TGTGCCAGTAGTATAGTTGGGAGCTCCTACGAGCAGTACTTC

abundance: .
j_gene: TRBJ2-2
v_gene: TRBV11-2
d_gene: .
CDR3aa: CASSLDKIRRTGELFF
CDR3nt: TGTGCCAGCAGCTTAGACAAGATAAGGAGGACCGGGGAGCTGTTTTTT

abundance: .
j_gene: TRBJ1-1
v_gene: TRBV9
d_gene: TRBD1
CDR3aa: CASSPWDRVFAEAFF
CDR3nt: TGTGCCAGCAGCCCCTGGGACAGGGTATTCGCTGAAGCTTTCTTT

abundance: .
j_gene: TRBJ1-1
v_gene: TRBV29-1
d_gene: .
CDR3aa: CSVAQGLNTEAFF
CDR3nt: TGCAGCGTTGCCCAGGGCTTGAACACTGAAGCTTTCTTT

abundance: .
j_gene: TRBJ2-7
v_gene: TRBV29-1
d_gene: TRBD2
CDR3aa: CSVYSSGRDNEQYF
CDR3nt: TGCAGCGTTTATTCTAGCGGGAGGGACAACGAGCAGTACTTC

abundance: .
j_gene: TRBJ2-7
v_gene: TRBV11-3
d_gene: TRBD1
CDR3aa: CASSQGAGAYEQYF
CDR3nt: TGTGCCAGCAGCCAGGGGGCAGGGGCCTACGAGCAGTACTTC

abundance: .
j_gene: TRBJ2-7
v_gene: TRBV4-2
d_gene: TRBD1
CDR3aa: CASSHTGTGYEQYF
CDR3nt: TGTGCCAGCAGCCATACCGGGACAGGATACGAGCAGTACTTC

abundance: once
j_gene: TRBJ2-7
v_gene: TRBV15
d_gene: .
CDR3aa: CATSRLSDSFEQYF
CDR3nt: TGTGCCACCAGCAGATTAAGTGACAGTTTCGAGCAGTACTTC

abundance: .
j_gene: TRBJ1-2
v_gene: TRBV27
d_gene: TRBD1
CDR3aa: CASSLMAGGIGGYTF
CDR3nt: TGTGCCAGCAGTTTAATGGCAGGGGGTATTGGTGGCTACACCTTC

abundance: .
j_gene: TRBJ2-3
v_gene: TRBV23-1
d_gene: TRBD2
CDR3aa: CASSRRGRQQSVTSGIVTDTQYF
CDR3nt: TGCGCCAGCAGTCGCCGGGGGCGCCAGCAGTCTGTGACTAGCGGGATAGTTACAGATACGCAGTATTTT

abundance: .
j_gene: TRBJ1-1
v_gene: TRBV19
d_gene: TRBD1
CDR3aa: CASRDRSNTEAFF
CDR3nt: TGTGCCAGTAGGGACAGGTCCAACACTGAAGCTTTCTTT

abundance: .
j_gene: TRBJ2-2
v_gene: TRBV7-8
d_gene: .
CDR3aa: CASSGVTWTPGNTGELFF
CDR3nt: TGTGCCAGCAGCGGAGTGACTTGGACTCCAGGGAACACCGGGGAGCTGTTTTTT

abundance: once
j_gene: TRBJ2-1
v_gene: TRBV2
d_gene: .
CDR3aa: CASSEGGIGNEQFF
CDR3nt: TGTGCCAGCAGTGAGGGCGGGATAGGGAATGAGCAGTTCTTC

abundance: .
j_gene: TRBJ2-2
v_gene: TRBV2
d_gene: .
CDR3aa: CASRGAENTGELFF
CDR3nt: TGTGCCAGCAGAGGGGCAGAGAACACCGGGGAGCTGTTTTTT